The 26 T cell receptor beta chains below come from one sample, sequenced in a study of T cells in Graves' hyperthyroidism and ophthalmopathy. Regions amplified from RNA transcripts were the TCR beta CDR3 regions. RT-PCR in the first round (using the HTBI primer set) targeted the TCR CDR3. TCRdb processed the multiplex PCR reads anew with MiXCR; each CDR3 protein has one entry. The table lists hundreds of thousands of distinct CDR3 sequences, 14% of them singletons. Sequenced input: blood. Receptors were obtained from a woman under 30 with Graves' hyperthyroidism.

The chain links TRBV4-1 to TRBJ2-3; a possible D gene is TRBD2 (6 bases). V was pared by 1 base and J by 6 bases, with 11 bases between. Germline assignment: CDR1 MGHRA and CDR2 YSYEKL. The CDR3 is 14 amino acids. The CDR3 spells CASSQVYLADTQYF. For the CDR3, the DNA is TGCGCCAGCAGCCAAGTTTACCTAGCGGATACGCAGTATTTT.

This clonotype came up many times. J is TRBJ1-4 and V is TRBV7-2; 7 bases fit TRBD1. J lost 5 bases, V lost 1 base, and 4 bases had no gene match. This CDR3 is built from 15 residues. CDR1 and CDR2 from the germline V gene are SGHTA and FQGNSA. Here the CDR3 reads CASSLGQGDNEKLFF. Written as DNA, the CDR3 is TGTGCCAGCAGCTTAGGACAGGGAGACAATGAAAAACTGTTTTTT. Supplemented by reference TRBV7-2 and TRBJ1-4, the full variable domain reads GAGVSQSPSNKVTEKGKDVELRCDPISGHTALYWYRQSLGQGLEFLIYFQGNSAPDKSGLPSDRFSAERTGGSVSTLTIQRTQQEDSAVYLCASSLGQGDNEKLFFGSGTQLSVL.

V and J are TRBV27 and TRBJ2-6; D remains unclear. V was trimmed by 2 bases and J by 1 base, leaving 6 bases between them. The CDR3 consists of 15 residues. Germline values: CDR1 MNHEY, CDR2 SMNVEV (reference sequence). CDR3 amino acids: CASSLVMSGANVLTF. In DNA form, the CDR3 reads TGTGCCAGCAGTTTAGTAATGTCTGGGGCCAACGTCCTGACTTTC.

In this sample, this clonotype turned up a few times. This chain connects TRBV30 to TRBJ2-7; D unresolved. The CDR3 is made up of 12 amino acids. V was trimmed by 3 bases and J by 1 base, leaving 7 bases between them. Per germline, CDR1 GTSNPN and CDR2 SVGIG (reference sequence). Here the CDR3 DNA reads TGTGCCTGGAGAGGAAATTCCTACGAGCAGTACTTC. Its translation is CAWRGNSYEQYF.

This clonotype appeared many times. The chain links TRBV15 to TRBJ2-7; D uncertain. The V gene's germline CDR1 is LNHNV and CDR2 YYDKDF (reference sequence). The V gene lost 1 base and the J gene lost 5 bases, with 6 bases spanning the gap. The CDR3 spans 12 residues. CDR3 protein: CATSRGKNEQYF. In DNA, the CDR3 is TGTGCCACCAGCAGAGGGAAGAACGAGCAGTACTTC.

As concerns this clonotype: A much larger clone is a single base away; this may be a read error. The chain carries TRBV27 and TRBJ1-1; no firm D call. The V and J ends lost 7 bases and 7 bases respectively, with 22 bases between them. This CDR3 has 15 residues. Germline V gene lookup returns CDR1 MNHEY and CDR2 SMNVEV (reference sequence). CDR3: CASILKVGPTFEAFF. The CDR3 coding sequence is TGTGCCAGCATACTAAAAGTAGGGCCGACGTTTGAAGCTTTCTTT.

Concerning this clonotype itself: A much larger clonotype is one base distant, so this may be a read error. The CDR3 does not end in the conserved phenylalanine or tryptophan, so this is likely a read error. The rearrangement links TRBV7-3 to TRBJ2-3; D remains ambiguous. V gave up 1 base and J gave up 0 bases, with 8 bases separating them. This CDR3 region has 15 residues. CDR1 is SGHTA and CDR2 is FQGTGA in the germline V gene. The CDR3 loop reads CASSLSAASTDTQYL. The CDR3 nucleotides are TGTGCCAGCAGCTTAAGTGCGGCTAGCACAGATACGCAGTATCTT.

This chain connects TRBV6-5 to TRBJ2-1, with D unclear. Germline CDR1 and CDR2: MNHEY and SVGAGI. Trimming cost V 2 bases and J 6 bases, with 11 bases left between them. The CDR3 contains 14 residues. The CDR3 sequence is CASSYLPISNEQFF. In nucleotides, the CDR3 is TGTGCCAGCAGTTACCTACCGATCTCCAATGAGCAGTTCTTC.

The J gene is TRBJ2-2, the V gene TRBV24-1, with D tentatively TRBD2 (6 bases). The CDR3 consists of 15 residues. V was clipped by 1 base and J by 5 bases, with 10 bases between them. The germline gives CDR1 KGHDR, CDR2 SFDVKD. DNA for the CDR3: TGTGCCACCAGTGATTTAGGGCTAGCGACCGGGGAGCTGTTTTTT. It yields the protein CATSDLGLATGELFF.

This clonotype appeared many times. The chain joins TRBV3-1 to TRBJ1-1, with D uncertain. The CDR3 runs 12 residues. Germline lookup yields CDR1 LGHDT and CDR2 YNNKEL (reference sequence). The ends were cut back, 3 bases at V and 7 bases at J, with 9 bases in the middle. The CDR3 sequence: CASSHIGYEAFF. The CDR3 region has the DNA TGTGCCAGCAGCCACATTGGGTATGAAGCTTTCTTT.

V gene TRBV6-1 combines with J gene TRBJ2-2; TRBD2 aligns across 10 bases. J lost 5 bases, V lost 6 bases, and 12 bases had no gene match. Looked up from germline, CDR1 is MNHNS and CDR2 is SASEGT. This CDR3 is built from 17 residues. The DNA for the CDR3 is TGTGCCAGCAGCCCTCAAGAGCTAGCGGGAGTAACCGGGGAGCTGTTTTTT. Encoded protein: CASSPQELAGVTGELFF.

V usage is TRBV28 and J usage is TRBJ2-1; maybe TRBD2 (6 bases). The CDR3 totals 15 residues. The germline gives CDR1 MDHEN, CDR2 SYDVKM. V lost 4 bases and J 1 base, leaving 11 bases between the germline ends. CDR3 sequence: CASSSGGLSYNEQFF. CDR3 bases: TGTGCCAGCAGTTCAGGAGGGCTTTCCTACAATGAGCAGTTCTTC.

This clonotype was picked up many times. The germline gene is not matched at one end of the junction; a read error may be the cause. This chain uses TRBV30 with TRBJ1-1, with D unclear. CDR3 length equals 13 residues. Germline CDR1 reads GTSNPN; CDR2 reads SVGIG (reference sequence). The CDR3 coding sequence is TGTGCCTGGAGCCTCCGGTTGAACGCTGAAGCTTTCTTT. Its translation: CAWSLRLNAEAFF. Filled out from reference TRBV30 and TRBJ1-1, the complete variable domain reads SQTIHQWPATLVQPVGSPLSLECTVEGTSNPNLYWYRQAAGRGLQLLFYSVGIGQISSEVPQNLSASRPQDRQFILSSKKLLLSDSGFYLCAWSLRLNAEAFFGQGTRLTVV.

This clonotype was observed a few times. This chain uses TRBV19 with TRBJ2-2; D gene unclear. Germline CDR1 reads LNHDA; CDR2 reads SQIVND (reference sequence). The CDR3 consists of 13 residues. V lost 6 bases, J lost 2 bases, and 7 bases lay in between. CDR3 region: CASRQKNTGELFF. DNA of the CDR3: TGTGCCAGTAGACAGAAAAACACCGGGGAGCTGTTTTTT.

This clonotype was seen repeatedly, ten times or more. The chain joins TRBV7-2 to TRBJ2-3; possible D gene TRBD1, 6 bases. The germline CDR1 and CDR2 sequences are SGHTA and FQGNSA. The germline V and J ends were trimmed by 7 bases and 4 bases, with 12 bases remaining between them. The CDR3 extends over 13 amino acids. The chain's CDR3 is CASKAQGADTQYF. CDR3 coding DNA: TGTGCCAGCAAAGCACAGGGAGCAGATACGCAGTATTTT.

CDR3: CSARATSGSVVEQFF. Here the CDR3 DNA reads TGCAGTGCTAGAGCAACTAGCGGGAGTGTGGTTGAGCAGTTCTTC. The rearrangement uses TRBV20-1 and TRBJ2-1; TRBD2 agrees at 11 bases. CDR1 is DFQATT and CDR2 is SNEGSKA in the germline V gene (reference sequence). The junction had 8 bases not matched to a gene; V was cut back by 1 base and J by 9 bases. The CDR3 has 15 residues.

This clonotype came up many times. The chain uses TRBV27 and TRBJ2-7; 7 bases line up with TRBD2. CDR3 length equals 16 residues. CDR1 MNHEY and CDR2 SMNVEV come from the germline V gene (reference sequence). The V and J ends lost 3 bases and 4 bases, in that order; junction bases with no gene match: 12. Here the CDR3 DNA reads TGTGCCAGCAGTTTTGACCGGGACTACGGGCCTTACGAGCAGTACTTC. It is translated as CASSFDRDYGPYEQYF.

This clonotype was counted at least ten times. The chain joins TRBV27 to TRBJ1-2; weak D call: TRBD1 (6 bases). Deletions cut 5 bases from V and 5 bases from J, with 18 bases between. The CDR3 runs 15 residues. The germline V gene encodes CDR1 MNHEY and CDR2 SMNVEV (reference sequence). The CDR3 is CASSARVGTPYGYTF. For the CDR3, the DNA is TGTGCCAGCAGTGCCCGAGTCGGGACACCTTATGGCTACACCTTC.

This clonotype was seen repeatedly, ten times or more. The junction differs from germline at one of its ends, possibly a read error. V usage is TRBV10-2 and J usage is TRBJ1-1; maybe TRBD1 (6 bases). The CDR3 is 13 residues long. In germline, CDR1 is WSHSY, CDR2 SAAADI. The CDR3 is CASSGGMNTEAFF. Here the CDR3 DNA reads TGTGCCAGCAGCGGGGGCATGAACACTGAAGCTTTCTTT.

This clonotype was seen at least ten times. The chain has TRBV11-3 and TRBJ2-7; 7 positions match TRBD2. J was trimmed by 5 bases and V by 5 bases; bases with no gene match: 15. The germline V gene has CDR1 SGHNT and CDR2 YENEEA. The CDR3 has 16 amino acids. DNA of the CDR3: TGTGCCAGCAGCCCACGGGGCCGCGGGAGCCGGGACGAGCAGTACTTC. Encoded protein: CASSPRGRGSRDEQYF. The variable domain in full, with the rest retrieved from reference TRBV11-3 and TRBJ2-7, is EAGVVQSPRYKIIEKKQPVAFWCNPISGHNTLYWYLQNLGQGPELLIRYENEEAVDDSQLPKDRFSAERLKGVDSTLKIQPAELGDSAVYLCASSPRGRGSRDEQYFGPGTRLTVT.

This clonotype was recorded a few times. The J gene is TRBJ2-5, the V gene TRBV6-1; D is perhaps TRBD2 (6 bases). The CDR3 loop spans 13 amino acids. Trimming removed 6 bases from V and 2 bases from J, with 10 bases in between. The germline gives CDR1 MNHNS, CDR2 SASEGT. The DNA of the CDR3 is TGTGCCAGCAGACGGGACTTACAAGAGACCCAGTACTTC. Residues: CASRRDLQETQYF.

This clonotype was counted a few times. V is TRBV12-3 or TRBV12-4 and J is TRBJ2-2, with a weak D call TRBD2 (6 bases). V was cut by 9 bases and J by 6 bases, with 11 bases left in between. The CDR3 is made up of 12 amino acids. CDR3 DNA: TGTGCCAGTGGGCCGGGGGCCGGGGAGCTGTTTTTT. This sequence encodes CASGPGAGELFF.

This clonotype was found many times. The V and J genes are TRBV18 and TRBJ1-5; D remains ambiguous. The CDR3 contains 12 residues. In germline, CDR1 is KGHSH, CDR2 LQKENI. Trimming removed 6 bases from V and 9 bases from J, with 12 bases in between. Written as DNA, the CDR3 is TGTGCCAGCTCCATGCCCCTTGGGCCCCAGCATTTT. This codes for CASSMPLGPQHF.

A word on this clonotype: This sequence may be a read error, since a much larger clone differs from it by one base. The chain employs TRBV20-1 and TRBJ2-1, with TRBD2 matching 14 bases. The CDR3 covers 17 residues. CDR1 DFQATT and CDR2 SNEGSKA come from the germline V gene (reference sequence). The CDR3 region has the DNA TGCAGTGTTAGAGACCCGGGACTAGCGGGGGTCTACAATGAGCAGTTCTTC. Amino acid sequence: CSVRDPGLAGVYNEQFF.

This clonotype showed up many times. The V and J genes are TRBV18 and TRBJ2-1; TRBD1 matches at 9 bases. CDR1 KGHSH and CDR2 LQKENI come from the germline V gene. CDR3 length equals 14 residues. Trimming at V came to 8 bases and at J to 4 bases, leaving 6 bases not matched to a gene. In DNA form, the CDR3 reads TGTGCCAGCGGGCCGGGACAGGGATACAATGAGCAGTTCTTC. Protein product: CASGPGQGYNEQFF.

For this clonotype: At one of its ends the junction is not consistent with the germline gene, which may arise from a read error. V is TRBV7-2 and J is TRBJ2-7; TRBD2 is a possible D gene (5 bases). Germline CDR1 SGHTA, CDR2 FQGNSA. This CDR3 spans 15 amino acids. The CDR3 region is CASSLASGDYNEQYF. In DNA, the CDR3 is TGCGCCAGCAGCTTGGCCTCGGGTGACTACAATGAGCAGTACTTC.